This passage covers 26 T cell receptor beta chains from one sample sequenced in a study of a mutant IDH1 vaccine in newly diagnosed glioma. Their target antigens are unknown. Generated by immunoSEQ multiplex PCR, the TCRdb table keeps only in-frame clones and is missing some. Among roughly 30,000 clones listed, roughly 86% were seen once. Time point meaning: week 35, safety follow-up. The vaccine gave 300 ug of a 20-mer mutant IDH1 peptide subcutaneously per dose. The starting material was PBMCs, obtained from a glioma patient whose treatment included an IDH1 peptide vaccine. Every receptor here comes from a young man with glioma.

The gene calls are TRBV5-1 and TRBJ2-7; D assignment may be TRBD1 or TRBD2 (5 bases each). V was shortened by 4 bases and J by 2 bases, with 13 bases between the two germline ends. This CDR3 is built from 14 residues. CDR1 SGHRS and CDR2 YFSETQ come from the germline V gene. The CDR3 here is CASSTGTLAYEQYF. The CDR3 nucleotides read TGCGCCAGCAGCACCGGGACGCTAGCCTACGAGCAGTACTTC.

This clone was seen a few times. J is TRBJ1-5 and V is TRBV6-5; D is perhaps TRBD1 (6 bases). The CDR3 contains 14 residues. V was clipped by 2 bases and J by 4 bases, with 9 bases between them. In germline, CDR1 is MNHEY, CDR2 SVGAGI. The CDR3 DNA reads TGTGCCAGCAGTTACGGTACAGGGAATCAGCCCCAGCATTTT. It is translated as CASSYGTGNQPQHF.

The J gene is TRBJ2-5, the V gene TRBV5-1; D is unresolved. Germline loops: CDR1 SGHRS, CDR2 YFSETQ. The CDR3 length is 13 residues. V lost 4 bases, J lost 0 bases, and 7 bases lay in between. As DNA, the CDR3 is TGCGCCAGCAGCCCCCTACACCAAGAGACCCAGTACTTC. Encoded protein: CASSPLHQETQYF. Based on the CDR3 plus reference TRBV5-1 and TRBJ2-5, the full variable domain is KAGVTQTPRYLIKTRGQQVTLSCSPISGHRSVSWYQQTPGQGLQFLFEYFSETQRNKGNFPGRFSGRQFSNSRSEMNVSTLELGDSALYLCASSPLHQETQYFGPGTRLLVL.

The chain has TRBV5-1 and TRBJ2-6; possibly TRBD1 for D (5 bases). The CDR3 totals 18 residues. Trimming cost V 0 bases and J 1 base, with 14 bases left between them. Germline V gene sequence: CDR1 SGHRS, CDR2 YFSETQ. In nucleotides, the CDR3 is TGCGCCAGCAGCTTGGCCAGGGCGGCGCTGTCTGGGGCCAACGTCCTGACTTTC. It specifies CASSLARAALSGANVLTF.

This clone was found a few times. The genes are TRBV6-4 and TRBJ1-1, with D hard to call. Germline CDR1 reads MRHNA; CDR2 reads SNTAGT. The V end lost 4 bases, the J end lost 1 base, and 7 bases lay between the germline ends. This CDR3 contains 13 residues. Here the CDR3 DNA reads TGTGCCAGCAGTGTCATTCCGAACACTGAAGCTTTCTTT. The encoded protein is CASSVIPNTEAFF.

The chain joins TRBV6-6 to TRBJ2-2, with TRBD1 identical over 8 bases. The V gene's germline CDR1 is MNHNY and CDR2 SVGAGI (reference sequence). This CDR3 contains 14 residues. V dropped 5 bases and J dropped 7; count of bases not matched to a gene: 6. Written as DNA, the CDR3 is TGTGCCAGCAGTAAAGGACAGGGAGGCGGGGAGCTGTTTTTT. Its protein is CASSKGQGGGELFF.

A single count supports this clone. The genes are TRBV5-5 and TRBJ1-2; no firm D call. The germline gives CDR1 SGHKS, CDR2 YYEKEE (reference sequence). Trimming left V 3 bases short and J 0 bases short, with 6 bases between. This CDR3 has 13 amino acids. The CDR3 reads CASSSITNYGYTF. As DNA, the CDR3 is TGTGCCAGCAGCTCTATAACTAACTATGGCTACACCTTC.

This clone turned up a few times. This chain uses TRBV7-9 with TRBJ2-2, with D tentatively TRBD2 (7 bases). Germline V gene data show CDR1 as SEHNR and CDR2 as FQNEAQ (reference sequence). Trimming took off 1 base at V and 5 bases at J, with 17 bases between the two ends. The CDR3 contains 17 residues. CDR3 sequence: CASSLVRRGPSTGELFF. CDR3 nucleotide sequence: TGTGCCAGCAGCTTAGTCCGGCGGGGGCCTAGTACCGGGGAGCTGTTTTTT.

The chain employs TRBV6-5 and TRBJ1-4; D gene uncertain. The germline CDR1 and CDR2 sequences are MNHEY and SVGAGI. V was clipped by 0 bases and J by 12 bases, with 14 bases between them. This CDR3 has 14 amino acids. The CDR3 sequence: CASSYSMVRTELFF. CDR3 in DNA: TGTGCCAGCAGTTACTCGATGGTGCGGACGGAACTGTTTTTT.

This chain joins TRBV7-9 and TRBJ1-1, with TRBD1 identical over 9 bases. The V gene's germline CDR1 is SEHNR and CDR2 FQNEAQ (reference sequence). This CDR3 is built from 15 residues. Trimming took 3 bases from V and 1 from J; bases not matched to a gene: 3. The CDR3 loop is CASSFPGQGNTEAFF. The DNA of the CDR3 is TGTGCCAGCAGCTTCCCGGGACAGGGGAACACTGAAGCTTTCTTT. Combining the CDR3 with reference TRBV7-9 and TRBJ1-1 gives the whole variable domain DTGVSQNPRHKITKRGQNVTFRCDPISEHNRLYWYRQTLGQGPEFLTYFQNEAQLEKSRLLSDRFSAERPKGSFSTLEIQRTEQGDSAMYLCASSFPGQGNTEAFFGQGTRLTVV.

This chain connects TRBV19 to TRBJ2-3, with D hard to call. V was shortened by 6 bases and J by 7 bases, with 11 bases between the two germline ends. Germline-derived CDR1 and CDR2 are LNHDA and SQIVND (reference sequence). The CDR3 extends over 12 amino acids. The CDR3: CASSILGNTQYF. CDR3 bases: TGTGCCAGTAGCATACTGGGGAATACGCAGTATTTT. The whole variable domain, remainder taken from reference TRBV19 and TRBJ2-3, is DGGITQSPKYLFRKEGQNVTLSCEQNLNHDAMYWYRQDPGQGLRLIYYSQIVNDFQKGDIAEGYSVSREKKESFPLTVTSAQKNPTAFYLCASSILGNTQYFGPGTRLTVL.

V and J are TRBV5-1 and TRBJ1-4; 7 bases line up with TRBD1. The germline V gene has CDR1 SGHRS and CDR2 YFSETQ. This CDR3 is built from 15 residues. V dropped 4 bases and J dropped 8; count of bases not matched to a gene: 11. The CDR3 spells CASSRRDSEGEKLFF. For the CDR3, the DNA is TGCGCCAGCAGCCGCCGGGACAGTGAAGGGGAAAAACTGTTTTTT.

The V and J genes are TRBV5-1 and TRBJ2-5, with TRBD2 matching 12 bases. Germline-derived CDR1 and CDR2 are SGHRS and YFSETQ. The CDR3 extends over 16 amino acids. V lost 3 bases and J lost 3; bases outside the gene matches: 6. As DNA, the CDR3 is TGCGCCAGCAGCTCCTTGACTAGCGGGAGTGAAGAGACCCAGTACTTC. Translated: CASSSLTSGSEETQYF.

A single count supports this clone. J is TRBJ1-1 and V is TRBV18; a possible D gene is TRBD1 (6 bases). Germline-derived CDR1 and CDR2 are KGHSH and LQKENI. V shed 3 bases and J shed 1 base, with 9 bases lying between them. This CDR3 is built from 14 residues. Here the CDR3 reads CASSPGTPNTEAFF. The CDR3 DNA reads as TGTGCCAGCTCACCCGGGACACCGAACACTGAAGCTTTCTTT.

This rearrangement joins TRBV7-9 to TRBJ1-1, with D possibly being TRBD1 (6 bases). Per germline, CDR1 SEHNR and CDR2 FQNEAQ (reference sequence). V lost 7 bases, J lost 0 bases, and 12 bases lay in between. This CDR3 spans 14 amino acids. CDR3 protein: CASKDSAMNTEAFF. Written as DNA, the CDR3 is TGTGCCAGCAAGGACAGCGCAATGAACACTGAAGCTTTCTTT.

The CDR3 DNA reads TGCAGCGTTTCTGGGGGACTAGCGCCTCCCCCATACAATGAGCAGTTCTTC. It codes for CSVSGGLAPPPYNEQFF. The chain is built from TRBV29-1 and TRBJ2-1; 10 nucleotides align to TRBD2. Per the germline V gene, CDR1 is SQVTM and CDR2 is ANQGSEA. J gave up 4 bases and V 5 bases, and 14 bases lay outside the gene matches. There are 17 residues in the CDR3.

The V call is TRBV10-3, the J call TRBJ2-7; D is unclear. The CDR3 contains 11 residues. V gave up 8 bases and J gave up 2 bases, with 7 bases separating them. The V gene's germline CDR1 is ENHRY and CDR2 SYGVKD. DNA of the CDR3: TGTGCCATCGCCGACCCCTACGAGCAGTACTTC. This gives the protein CAIADPYEQYF.

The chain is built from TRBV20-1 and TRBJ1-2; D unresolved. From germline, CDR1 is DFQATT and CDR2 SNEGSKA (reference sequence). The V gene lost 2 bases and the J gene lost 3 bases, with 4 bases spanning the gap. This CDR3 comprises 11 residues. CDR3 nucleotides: TGCAGTGCTAGACAGGACTATGGCTACACCTTC. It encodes CSARQDYGYTF.

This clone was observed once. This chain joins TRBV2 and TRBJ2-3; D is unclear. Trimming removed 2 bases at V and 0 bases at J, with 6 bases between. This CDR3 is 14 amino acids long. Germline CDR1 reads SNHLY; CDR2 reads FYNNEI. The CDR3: CASSEPGSTDTQYF. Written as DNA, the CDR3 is TGTGCCAGCAGTGAACCCGGGAGCACAGATACGCAGTATTTT.

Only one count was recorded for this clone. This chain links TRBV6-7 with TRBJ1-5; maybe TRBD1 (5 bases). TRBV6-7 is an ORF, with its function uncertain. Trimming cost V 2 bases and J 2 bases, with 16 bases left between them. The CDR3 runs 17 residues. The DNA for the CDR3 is TGTGCCAGCAGTTACCCCAGGCCGCGGGGGGGCAATCAGCCCCAGCATTTT. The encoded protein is CASSYPRPRGGNQPQHF.

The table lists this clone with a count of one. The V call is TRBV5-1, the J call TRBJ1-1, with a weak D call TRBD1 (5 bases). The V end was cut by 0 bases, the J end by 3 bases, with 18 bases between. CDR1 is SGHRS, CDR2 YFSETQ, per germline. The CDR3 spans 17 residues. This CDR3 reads CASSLGARAVGDTEAFF. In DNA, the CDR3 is TGCGCCAGCAGCTTGGGGGCCCGGGCTGTGGGGGACACTGAAGCTTTCTTT.

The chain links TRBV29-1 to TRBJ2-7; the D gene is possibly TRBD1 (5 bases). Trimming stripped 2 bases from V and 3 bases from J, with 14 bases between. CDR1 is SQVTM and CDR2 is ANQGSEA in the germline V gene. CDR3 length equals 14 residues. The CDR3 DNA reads TGCAGCGTTGAACTCGCAGGGCGGATCTACGAGCAGTACTTC. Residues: CSVELAGRIYEQYF.

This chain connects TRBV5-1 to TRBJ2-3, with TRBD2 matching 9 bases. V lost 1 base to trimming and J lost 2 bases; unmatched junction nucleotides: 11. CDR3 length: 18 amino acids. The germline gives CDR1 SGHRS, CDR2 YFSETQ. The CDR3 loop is CASSLRGLSGRPTDTQYF. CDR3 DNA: TGCGCCAGCAGCTTGAGGGGGTTAAGCGGGAGGCCCACAGATACGCAGTATTTT.

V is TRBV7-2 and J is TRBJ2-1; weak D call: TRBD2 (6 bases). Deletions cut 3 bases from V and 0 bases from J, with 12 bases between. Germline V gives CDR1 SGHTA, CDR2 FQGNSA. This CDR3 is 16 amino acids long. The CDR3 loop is CASSLESGLSYNEQFF. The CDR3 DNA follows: TGTGCCAGCAGCTTGGAAAGCGGGCTCTCCTACAATGAGCAGTTCTTC.

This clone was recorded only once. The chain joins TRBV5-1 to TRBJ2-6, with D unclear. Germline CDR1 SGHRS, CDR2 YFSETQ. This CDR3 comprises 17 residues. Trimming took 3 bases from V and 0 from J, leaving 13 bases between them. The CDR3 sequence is CASSSDTALSGANVLTF. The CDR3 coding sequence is TGCGCCAGCAGCTCAGACACTGCTCTCTCTGGGGCCAACGTCCTGACTTTC.

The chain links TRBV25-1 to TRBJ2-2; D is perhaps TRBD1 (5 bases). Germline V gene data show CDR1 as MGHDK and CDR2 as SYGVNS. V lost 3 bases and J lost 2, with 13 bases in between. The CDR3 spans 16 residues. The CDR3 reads CASSDLGRANTGELFF. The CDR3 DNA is TGTGCCAGCAGTGATCTGGGCAGGGCTAACACCGGGGAGCTGTTTTTT.